This T cell receptor (beta chain) was observed in a study of T cell repertoires in cytomegalovirus infection. Overall study: HLA-B-restricted CMV epitopes that are well studied, plus recently identified HLA-C-restricted ones, were used by the study. Public TCR beta signatures were indicative of both CMV infection and a matching HLA type.

Study-level points and caveats: HLA-C-restricted TCR beta clonotypes specific for CMV led the ex vivo response.

Details on this clonotype: The antigen remains undetermined.

Germline V gives CDR1 SGHDT, CDR2 YYEEEE. V was pared by 7 bases and J by 2 bases, with 13 bases between. There are 14 residues in the CDR3. TCRdb re-analysed the reads in MiXCR, keeping a single row per CDR3 protein. Here the sample spans just over 450,000 distinct CDR3 sequences, more than 40% being singletons. The sequence was obtained from a human donor in good health (CMV status not recorded). Some clones in this sample may be carry-over from other donors' samples. Sequencing was performed on cultured PBMCs, taken from culture after CMV antigen stimulation. This chain links TRBV5-6 with TRBJ2-1; D may be TRBD1 (6 bases). CDR3 sequence (DNA): TGTGCCAGCTCAGGGGCCGCACCCTACAATGAGCAGTTCTTC. It specifies CASSGAAPYNEQFF.